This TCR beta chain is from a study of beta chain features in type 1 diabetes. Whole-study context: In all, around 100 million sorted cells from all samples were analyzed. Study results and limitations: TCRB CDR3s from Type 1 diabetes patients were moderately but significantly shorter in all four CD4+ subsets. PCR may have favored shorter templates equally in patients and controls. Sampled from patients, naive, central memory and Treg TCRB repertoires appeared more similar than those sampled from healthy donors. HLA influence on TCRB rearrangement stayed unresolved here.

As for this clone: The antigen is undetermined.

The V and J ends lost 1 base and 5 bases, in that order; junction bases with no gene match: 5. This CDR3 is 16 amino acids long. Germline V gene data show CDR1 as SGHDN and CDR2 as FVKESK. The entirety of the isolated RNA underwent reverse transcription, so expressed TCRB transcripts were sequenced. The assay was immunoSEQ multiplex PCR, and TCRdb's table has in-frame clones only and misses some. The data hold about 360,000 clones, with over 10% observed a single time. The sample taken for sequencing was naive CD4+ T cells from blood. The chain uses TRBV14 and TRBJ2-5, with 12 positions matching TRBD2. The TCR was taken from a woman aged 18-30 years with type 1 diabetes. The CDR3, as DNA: TGTGCCAGCAGCCAAGGTCGACTAGCGGGGGCCGAGACCCAGTACTTC. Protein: CASSQGRLAGAETQYF.